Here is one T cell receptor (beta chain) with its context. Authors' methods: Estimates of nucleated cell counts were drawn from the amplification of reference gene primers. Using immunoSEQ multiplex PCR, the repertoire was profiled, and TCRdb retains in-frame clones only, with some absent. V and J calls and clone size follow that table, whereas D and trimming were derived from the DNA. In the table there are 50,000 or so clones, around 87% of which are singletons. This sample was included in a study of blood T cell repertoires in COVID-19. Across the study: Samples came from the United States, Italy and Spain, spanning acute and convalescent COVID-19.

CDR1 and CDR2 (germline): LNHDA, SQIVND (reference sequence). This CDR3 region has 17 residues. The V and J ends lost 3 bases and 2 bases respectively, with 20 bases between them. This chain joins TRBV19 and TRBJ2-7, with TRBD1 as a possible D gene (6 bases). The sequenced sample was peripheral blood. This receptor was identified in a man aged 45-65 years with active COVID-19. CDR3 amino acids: CASSMSFRTEITYEQYF. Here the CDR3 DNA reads TGTGCCAGTAGTATGAGCTTTAGGACAGAAATAACCTACGAGCAGTACTTC.